Each of the 11 T cell receptor beta chains below was sequenced from the same sample in a study of Ad26.COV2.S vaccination and SARS-CoV-2 variants. Treatment indicated: 15 to 20 received Ad26.COV2.S at low or high dose, single or two shots; roughly 5 received placebo; per-sample allocation not given. Material that was analyzed had been drawn on day 63 after the first vaccine or placebo injection. Method: immunoSEQ multiplex PCR; TCRdb's copy keeps in-frame clones and lacks some. The data hold some 330,000 clones, with roughly 90% observed a single time. Sequencing was performed on peripheral blood, taken in a trial of Ad26.COV2.S vaccine versus placebo. All receptors come from a person between 18 and 60 years old who received the Ad26.COV2.S COVID-19 vaccine or a placebo.

The gene calls are TRBV4-1 and TRBJ1-1, with no clear D. The germline V gene encodes CDR1 MGHRA and CDR2 YSYEKL. CDR3 size: 14 residues. V was pared by 0 bases and J by 4 bases, with 9 bases between. CDR3 region: CASSQDRPGTEAFF. The CDR3 region has the DNA TGCGCCAGCAGCCAAGATCGACCGGGCACTGAAGCTTTCTTT.

The chain joins TRBV29-1 to TRBJ1-1; no clear D. From germline, CDR1 is SQVTM and CDR2 ANQGSEA. The CDR3 runs 13 residues. With 5 bases removed from V and 1 base from J, the gap between germline ends came to 11 bases. The CDR3 DNA reads TGCAGCGTTCTTATCCTCAGGAACACTGAAGCTTTCTTT. Its translation is CSVLILRNTEAFF.

The gene calls are TRBV7-9 and TRBJ1-5; TRBD1 aligns across 12 bases. The V and J ends lost 5 bases and 2 bases, in that order; junction bases with no gene match: 10. There are 18 residues in the CDR3. Germline V lookup: CDR1 SEHNR, CDR2 FQNEAQ (reference sequence). CDR3 nucleotides: TGTGCCAGCAGCCCGCCCCCGGGACAGGGGGCCGGCAATCAGCCCCAGCATTTT. Its protein is CASSPPPGQGAGNQPQHF.

The chain has TRBV5-6 and TRBJ1-2; D possibly corresponds to TRBD1 (6 bases). The CDR3 is made up of 16 amino acids. V was pared by 0 bases and J by 3 bases, with 15 bases between. CDR1 SGHDT and CDR2 YYEEEE come from the germline V gene. The CDR3 loop reads CASSLDRVANDYGYTF. DNA for the CDR3: TGTGCCAGCAGCTTGGACAGGGTCGCTAATGACTATGGCTACACCTTC.

Notes on this clone: Different DNA sequences within this sample yield the same CDR3. The rearrangement uses TRBV3-1 (or the pseudogene TRBV3-2) and TRBJ2-7; D uncertain. This CDR3 spans 12 amino acids. Germline assignment: CDR1 LGHDT and CDR2 YNNKEL (reference sequence). The germline V and J ends were trimmed by 0 bases and 3 bases, with 3 bases remaining between them. The CDR3 nucleotides are TGTGCCAGCAGCCAAGAAAGCTACGAGCAGTACTTC. This sequence encodes CASSQESYEQYF.

The CDR3 region is CASRGPGQSTGELFF. The CDR3 DNA sequence: TGTGCCAGCAGGGGGCCTGGGCAGTCCACCGGGGAGCTGTTTTTT. This rearrangement joins TRBV2 to TRBJ2-2; perhaps TRBD1 as D (5 bases). This CDR3 region has 15 residues. Germline CDR1 is SNHLY and CDR2 is FYNNEI. V lost 6 bases and J lost 4, with 15 bases in between. Full variable domain (outside the CDR3, taken from reference TRBV2 and TRBJ2-2): EPEVTQTPSHQVTQMGQEVILRCVPISNHLYFYWYRQILGQKVEFLVSFYNNEISEKSEIFDDQFSVERPDGSNFTLKIRSTKLEDSAMYFCASRGPGQSTGELFFGEGSRLTVL.

V is TRBV5-1 and J is TRBJ2-1; D may be TRBD2 (6 bases). The CDR3 spans 16 residues. Germline loops: CDR1 SGHRS, CDR2 YFSETQ. Trimming shortened V by 0 bases and J by 5 bases, and 15 bases separated the two germline ends. The CDR3 sequence is CASSLVFRGINNEQFF. The CDR3 DNA follows: TGCGCCAGCAGCTTGGTGTTTCGGGGGATAAACAATGAGCAGTTCTTC.

V usage is TRBV6-2 or TRBV6-3 and J usage is TRBJ1-1; possibly TRBD1 for D (5 bases). Deletions cut 4 bases from V and 6 bases from J, with 9 bases between. The CDR3 is 12 residues long. Germline loops: CDR1 MNHEY, CDR2 SVGEGT. The CDR3 nucleotides are TGTGCCAGCAGTTGGGGGACCCCTGAAGCTTTCTTT. This encodes CASSWGTPEAFF.

The rearrangement links TRBV7-9 to TRBJ2-1; 8 bases fit TRBD2. The J segment lost 5 bases and the V segment lost 5 bases, leaving 14 bases of the junction unmatched. CDR3 length equals 17 residues. Germline V lookup: CDR1 SEHNR, CDR2 FQNEAQ (reference sequence). The CDR3 is CASSPDLLAAFDNEQFF. CDR3 DNA sequence: TGTGCCAGCAGCCCCGACCTACTAGCGGCCTTCGACAATGAGCAGTTCTTC.

V gene TRBV7-8 combines with J gene TRBJ2-7, with D perhaps TRBD1 (6 bases). The V and J ends lost 4 bases and 2 bases respectively, with 12 bases between them. This CDR3 is built from 14 residues. Germline V gives CDR1 SGHVS, CDR2 FQNEAQ. The CDR3 DNA reads TGTGCCAGCAGCTCGAACAGGGTGGCCTACGAGCAGTACGTC. Protein sequence: CASSSNRVAYEQYV.

The chain employs TRBV15 and TRBJ1-1; D call uncertain. There are 14 residues in the CDR3. Germline lookup yields CDR1 LNHNV and CDR2 YYDKDF (reference sequence). V shed 0 bases and J shed 1 base, with 6 bases lying between them. CDR3 protein: CATSRDMANTEAFF. CDR3 nucleotides: TGTGCCACCAGCAGAGATATGGCGAACACTGAAGCTTTCTTT.